This is a list of T cell receptor beta chains from one sample in a study of cytomegalovirus exposure and HLA in healthy donors. Sequencing was performed with immunoSEQ multiplex PCR; in TCRdb, only in-frame clones are kept and a portion is missing. Here the sample spans 280,000 or so clones, over 75% being singletons. The sequenced sample was PBMCs. All receptors derive from a woman aged 18-30 years in good health and CMV-seronegative. CDR3s include the opening cysteine and the closing phenylalanine or tryptophan. Fields, in order: V gene, D gene, J gene, clone size, CDR3 protein, CDR3 DNA. D genes are given only for firm matches. Part of the rows lack a size; the others show once, few, many or a class for expanded clones.

V: TRBV27; D: NA; J: TRBJ1-2; size: NA; CDR3: CASSFVPGEGYTF; DNA: TGTGCCAGCAGTTTTGTCCCAGGGGAGGGCTACACCTTC
V: TRBV10-1; D: TRBD2; J: TRBJ2-1; size: NA; CDR3: CASSESALAGSEQFF; DNA: TGCGCCAGCAGTGAGTCGGCGCTAGCGGGAAGTGAGCAGTTCTTC
V: TRBV28; D: TRBD1; J: TRBJ1-5; size: few; CDR3: CASSSPTGFQPQHF; DNA: TGTGCCAGCAGTTCGCCGACAGGGTTCCAGCCCCAGCATTTT
V: TRBV27; D: TRBD1; J: TRBJ2-7; size: NA; CDR3: CASNKAGTGVHEQYF; DNA: TGTGCCAGCAATAAGGCCGGGACAGGGGTCCACGAGCAGTACTTC
V: TRBV5-1; D: TRBD1; J: TRBJ2-3; size: once; CDR3: CASSFAGGSTDTQYF; DNA: TGCGCCAGCAGCTTCGCAGGGGGAAGTACAGATACGCAGTATTTT
V: TRBV4-3; D: NA; J: TRBJ2-1; size: NA; CDR3: CASRQDRRFSYNEQFF; DNA: TGCGCCAGCAGACAGGACCGCCGCTTCTCCTACAATGAGCAGTTCTTC
V: TRBV4-1; D: NA; J: TRBJ2-5; size: NA; CDR3: CASSQDLSGSETQYF; DNA: TGCGCCAGCAGCCAAGATCTGTCCGGGTCCGAGACCCAGTACTTC
V: TRBV5-6; D: NA; J: TRBJ1-5; size: NA; CDR3: CASSFVNQPQHF; DNA: TGTGCCAGCAGCTTCGTAAATCAGCCCCAGCATTTT
V: TRBV10-2; D: TRBD2; J: TRBJ2-1; size: NA; CDR3: CASSLAGGYNEQFF; DNA: TGCGCCAGCAGTTTAGCGGGAGGTTACAATGAGCAGTTCTTC
V: TRBV7-9; D: NA; J: TRBJ2-5; size: NA; CDR3: CASLSGVYQETQYF; DNA: TGTGCCAGCTTGTCCGGAGTGTACCAAGAGACCCAGTACTTC
V: TRBV30; D: NA; J: TRBJ1-2; size: NA; CDR3: CAWNGPPWRIHGYTF; DNA: TGTGCCTGGAATGGTCCCCCTTGGAGGATCCATGGCTACACCTTC
V: TRBV4-1; D: TRBD1; J: TRBJ1-3; size: NA; CDR3: CASSQEQGTHTIYF; DNA: TGCGCCAGCAGCCAAGAACAGGGGACGCACACCATATATTTT
V: TRBV27; D: TRBD1; J: TRBJ2-5; size: NA; CDR3: CASSFSGTEETQYF; DNA: TGTGCCAGCAGTTTCTCCGGGACAGAAGAGACCCAGTACTTC
V: TRBV7-9; D: NA; J: TRBJ1-2; size: NA; CDR3: CASSPSFDGYGYTF; DNA: TGTGCCAGCAGCCCCTCTTTTGACGGGTACGGCTACACCTTC
V: TRBV27; D: NA; J: TRBJ1-2; size: NA; CDR3: CASSLGRAHLYGYTF; DNA: TGTGCCAGCAGTTTAGGGAGGGCCCACCTCTATGGCTACACCTTC
V: TRBV28; D: TRBD1; J: TRBJ2-4; size: NA; CDR3: CASTSPGQGGIQYF; DNA: TGTGCCAGCACGTCGCCGGGACAGGGAGGCATTCAGTACTTC
V: TRBV28; D: NA; J: TRBJ1-5; size: NA; CDR3: CASSVFRGQPQHF; DNA: TGTGCCAGCAGTGTTTTTAGGGGTCAGCCCCAGCATTTT
V: TRBV5-1; D: NA; J: TRBJ1-3; size: NA; CDR3: CASSQDSFGNTIYF; DNA: TGCGCCAGCAGCCAAGACAGTTTCGGAAACACCATATATTTT
V: TRBV20-1; D: TRBD1; J: TRBJ1-2; size: once; CDR3: CSARRRQGTF; DNA: TGCAGTGCCAGAAGGAGACAGGGAACCTTC
V: TRBV4-2; D: TRBD2; J: TRBJ2-1; size: NA; CDR3: CASSQGFLAGDNEQFF; DNA: TGTGCCAGCAGCCAAGGGTTCCTAGCGGGAGACAATGAGCAGTTCTTC
V: TRBV6-6; D: NA; J: TRBJ1-5; size: NA; CDR3: CATMRPEQPQHF; DNA: TGTGCAACAATGAGGCCTGAACAGCCCCAGCATTTT
V: TRBV19; D: TRBD2; J: TRBJ2-5; size: NA; CDR3: CASTREASGTQETQYF; DNA: TGTGCCAGCACCCGGGAGGCTAGCGGGACCCAAGAGACCCAGTACTTC
V: TRBV11-2; D: NA; J: TRBJ2-1; size: NA; CDR3: CASSPDRRGFF; DNA: TGTGCCAGCAGCCCGGACAGGCGGGGGTTCTTC
V: TRBV27; D: NA; J: TRBJ2-5; size: NA; CDR3: CASSLWGRQETQYF; DNA: TGTGCCAGCAGTTTATGGGGGCGCCAAGAGACCCAGTACTTC
V: TRBV5-1; D: TRBD1; J: TRBJ2-3; size: NA; CDR3: CASSLDRVSTDTQYF; DNA: TGCGCCAGCAGCCTTGACAGGGTTAGCACAGATACGCAGTATTTT
V: TRBV5-1; D: TRBD2; J: TRBJ2-3; size: NA; CDR3: CASSFSAGTSGRAADTQYF; DNA: TGCGCCAGCAGCTTTTCCGCCGGGACTAGCGGGAGGGCTGCAGATACGCAGTATTTT
V: TRBV7-3; D: NA; J: TRBJ2-1; size: NA; CDR3: CASSLIGGNSDEQFF; DNA: TGTGCCAGCAGCTTAATTGGAGGGAATAGCGATGAGCAGTTCTTC
V: TRBV5-6; D: TRBD1; J: TRBJ2-7; size: once; CDR3: CASSRDRDYEQYF; DNA: TGTGCCAGCAGTAGGGACAGAGACTACGAGCAGTACTTC
V: TRBV2; D: NA; J: TRBJ2-2; size: NA; CDR3: CASSQGRTGELFF; DNA: TGTGCCAGCAGTCAGGGGCGGACCGGGGAGCTGTTTTTT
V: TRBV7-9; D: NA; J: TRBJ2-5; size: NA; CDR3: CASRTGARAARETQYF; DNA: TGTGCCAGCAGAACTGGAGCGAGGGCCGCCAGGGAGACCCAGTACTTC
V: TRBV28; D: TRBD1; J: TRBJ1-1; size: NA; CDR3: CASSWDREGTEAFF; DNA: TGTGCCAGCAGTTGGGACAGGGAGGGGACTGAAGCTTTCTTT